A single T cell receptor (beta chain) is shown here with its context. The sample is drawn from a study of STAT5B mutations in CD4+ large granular lymphocyte leukemia. V was shortened by 5 bases and J by 1 base, with 12 bases between the two germline ends. The CDR3 is 14 amino acids. Germline CDR1 and CDR2: MNHEY and SMNVEV (reference sequence). Libraries were prepared by immunoSEQ multiplex PCR; TCRdb keeps only in-frame clonotypes and omits some of them. The sample records about 40,000 clones, roughly 83% being singletons. This receptor was identified in a human donor in good health. The rearrangement uses TRBV27 and TRBJ2-7, with D perhaps TRBD2 (5 bases). Material: CD4+ T cells from blood buffy coats. As DNA, the CDR3 is TGTGCCAGCAGTCAACCGGGCGGGTCCTACGAGCAGTACTTC. It encodes CASSQPGGSYEQYF.